These 21 T cell receptor beta chains share one sample of origin, sequenced in a study of T cell responses to AZD1222 COVID-19 vaccine. Libraries were prepared by immunoSEQ multiplex PCR; TCRdb keeps only in-frame clonotypes and omits some of them. The sample lists 120,000 or so clones; 75% to 95% were seen once. The sequenced sample was peripheral blood, obtained 28 days after the second dose of the MenACWY control vaccine. The receptors stem from an adult who received the MenACWY meningococcal vaccine as a control.

The V gene is TRBV9, the J gene TRBJ2-5, with TRBD2 matching over 9 bases. The CDR3 has 14 amino acids. Germline V lookup: CDR1 SGDLS, CDR2 YYNGEE. Trimming took 1 base from V and 3 from J; bases not matched to a gene: 1. The CDR3: CASSVLAGKETQYF. The CDR3 DNA reads as TGTGCCAGCAGCGTACTAGCGGGAAAAGAGACCCAGTACTTC.

This clone was recorded a few times. CDR3 DNA sequence: TGTGCCAGCGCTGATTCCGGGACATGGAATTCACCCCTCCACTTT. Protein sequence: CASADSGTWNSPLHF. The chain couples TRBV28 to TRBJ1-6; D is possibly TRBD1 (6 bases). Germline CDR1 and CDR2: MDHEN and SYDVKM. CDR3 length: 15 residues. The germline V and J ends were trimmed by 8 bases and 7 bases, with 18 bases remaining between them. Based on the CDR3 plus reference TRBV28 and TRBJ1-6, the full variable domain is DVKVTQSSRYLVKRTGEKVFLECVQDMDHENMFWYRQDPGLGLRLIYFSYDVKMKEKGDIPEGYSVSREKKERFSLILESASTNQTSMYLCASADSGTWNSPLHFGNGTRLTVT.

The genes are TRBV5-4 and TRBJ2-2; tentative D call: TRBD1 (6 bases). The CDR3 runs to 16 residues. Trimming took 4 bases from V and 3 from J, leaving 16 bases between them. Germline lookup yields CDR1 SGHNT and CDR2 YYREEE (reference sequence). CDR3 bases: TGTGCCAGCAGCGACGGACAGTCGAGGTACACCGGGGAGCTGTTTTTT. This gives the protein CASSDGQSRYTGELFF.

This chain connects TRBV7-9 to TRBJ2-2, with TRBD1 matching 7 bases. The CDR3 is 15 amino acids. Trimming at V came to 5 bases and at J to 4 bases, leaving 7 bases not matched to a gene. The germline V gene has CDR1 SEHNR and CDR2 FQNEAQ (reference sequence). CDR3: CASSQRQGPTGELFF. The CDR3 bases are TGTGCCAGCAGCCAAAGACAGGGCCCCACCGGGGAGCTGTTTTTT.

V and J are TRBV5-1 and TRBJ1-6; D might be TRBD1 (6 bases). The germline CDR1 and CDR2 sequences are SGHRS and YFSETQ. The CDR3 loop spans 17 amino acids. The V end was cut by 2 bases, the J end by 0 bases, with 12 bases between. CDR3 sequence (DNA): TGCGCCAGCAGCTTTGGACAGAGGAGCTCCTATAATTCACCCCTCCACTTT. This encodes CASSFGQRSSYNSPLHF.

This clone was recorded many times. The chain is built from TRBV2 and TRBJ1-5, with 7 bases identical to TRBD1. CDR3 length equals 15 residues. Germline V lookup: CDR1 SNHLY, CDR2 FYNNEI. Trimming removed 7 bases from V and 0 bases from J; junction bases left unmatched: 6. The CDR3 DNA sequence: TGTGCCAGCAATGTCGACAGGGATAGCAATCAGCCCCAGCATTTT. This codes for CASNVDRDSNQPQHF.

The chain employs TRBV12-3 or TRBV12-4 and TRBJ1-5; perhaps TRBD1 as D (6 bases). V gave up 5 bases and J gave up 4 bases, with 9 bases separating them. CDR3 size: 13 residues. CDR3 sequence (DNA): TGTGCCAGCAGTCCGACAGGTAATCAGCCCCAGCATTTT. Translated, it gives CASSPTGNQPQHF.

J is TRBJ1-4 and V is TRBV10-3, with 11 bases aligning to TRBD1. Germline-derived CDR1 and CDR2 are ENHRY and SYGVKD. CDR3 length equals 14 residues. Trimming cost V 10 bases and J 7 bases; bases outside gene matches: 8. CDR3 sequence: CATGTGGTREKLFF. The CDR3, as DNA: TGTGCCACCGGGACAGGGGGAACTCGTGAAAAACTGTTTTTT.

The chain is built from TRBV30 and TRBJ1-4, with D unclear. This CDR3 has 15 amino acids. Looked up from germline, CDR1 is GTSNPN and CDR2 is SVGIG (reference sequence). Trimming stripped 1 base from V and 8 bases from J, with 17 bases between. CDR3 nucleotide sequence: TGTGCCTGGAGTGGGGTTAGGGCTTTGGGAGAAAAACTGTTTTTT. The encoded protein is CAWSGVRALGEKLFF.

This clone is a singleton in its sample. The chain combines TRBV3-1 (or the pseudogene TRBV3-2) with TRBJ2-1; TRBD2 matches at 14 bases. CDR1 is LGHDT and CDR2 is YNNKEL in the germline V gene (reference sequence). The CDR3 runs 16 residues. Trimming at V came to 2 bases and at J to 10 bases, leaving 7 bases not matched to a gene. The CDR3 protein is CASSQLGLAGVREQFF. For the CDR3, the DNA is TGTGCCAGCAGCCAATTGGGACTAGCGGGGGTTAGGGAGCAGTTCTTC.

The chain joins TRBV7-8 to TRBJ1-6, with D maybe TRBD1 (5 bases). The length of the CDR3 is 17 residues. Germline V gene lookup returns CDR1 SGHVS and CDR2 FQNEAQ. V shed 1 base and J shed 1 base, with 11 bases lying between them. CDR3 bases: TGTGCCAGCAGCTTAGGGGGAGGGGCTTCCTATAATTCACCCCTCCACTTT. It is translated as CASSLGGGASYNSPLHF.

The J gene is TRBJ2-1, the V gene TRBV6-2 or TRBV6-3; the match to TRBD2 covers 9 bases. This CDR3 spans 16 amino acids. The germline CDR1 and CDR2 sequences are MNHEY and SVGEGT. V was clipped by 4 bases and J by 7 bases; unmatched bases: 11. CDR3 DNA: TGTGCCAGCAGTTCTCTTTCTAGCGGGGTAGGGAATGAGCAGTTCTTC. It specifies CASSSLSSGVGNEQFF.

The rearrangement joins TRBV5-1 to TRBJ1-1, with D possibly being TRBD1 (5 bases). CDR1 is SGHRS and CDR2 is YFSETQ in the germline V gene. V was shortened by 4 bases and J by 1 base, with 23 bases between the two germline ends. The CDR3 covers 18 residues. The CDR3 DNA sequence: TGCGCCAGCAGCGCCCGCGGATCAGGGAACGGGAAGAACACTGAAGCTTTCTTT. Its translation is CASSARGSGNGKNTEAFF.

The chain joins TRBV19 to TRBJ2-3; 8 nucleotides align to TRBD1. Trimming at V came to 9 bases and at J to 4 bases, leaving 3 bases not matched to a gene. CDR1 and CDR2 (germline): LNHDA, SQIVND (reference sequence). The CDR3 totals 12 residues. DNA of the CDR3: TGTGCCAGGACAGGGGAATCAGATACGCAGTATTTT. Translation: CARTGESDTQYF.

The gene calls are TRBV6-5 and TRBJ2-3; 8 bases are shared with TRBD2. Germline trimming cut 7 bases from V and 2 bases from J; bases unmatched to any gene: 8. The CDR3 spans 15 residues. Germline CDR1 is MNHEY and CDR2 is SVGAGI. The CDR3 DNA sequence: TGTGCCAGCAAAATGACTAGCGCGAACACAGATACGCAGTATTTT. Encoded protein: CASKMTSANTDTQYF.

The rearrangement links TRBV6-2 or TRBV6-3 to TRBJ1-4; a weak D match, TRBD1 (5 bases). Trimming took 6 bases from V and 0 from J, leaving 14 bases between them. Germline loops: CDR1 MNHEY, CDR2 SVGEGT. The CDR3 sequence is 16 residues long. In nucleotides, the CDR3 is TGTGCCAGCAGCTCCCCAAGGGGTGCAACTAATGAAAAACTGTTTTTT. Its translation is CASSSPRGATNEKLFF.

In its sample, this clone was seen once. CDR3 residues: CASKGQGAVGQPQHF. The CDR3, as DNA: TGTGCCAGCAAGGGACAGGGGGCAGTAGGACAGCCCCAGCATTTT. The V gene is TRBV6-5, the J gene TRBJ1-5; 12 nucleotides match TRBD1. J was trimmed by 7 bases and V by 7 bases; bases with no gene match: 8. Germline V gives CDR1 MNHEY, CDR2 SVGAGI. The CDR3 extends over 15 amino acids.

The V call is TRBV5-1, the J call TRBJ1-6, with TRBD1 matching 7 bases. Germline CDR1 and CDR2: SGHRS and YFSETQ. The CDR3 has 16 amino acids. J gave up 9 bases and V 4 bases, and 13 bases lay outside the gene matches. CDR3 protein: CASSLGGTAARSPLHF. CDR3 coding DNA: TGCGCCAGCAGCCTGGGGGGGACAGCCGCGCGTTCACCCCTCCACTTT.

This clone was seen just once. The rearrangement uses TRBV10-2 and TRBJ2-5, with 10 bases identical to TRBD2. The V gene's germline CDR1 is WSHSY and CDR2 SAAADI. This CDR3 comprises 16 residues. V shed 6 bases, J shed 7 bases, and the junction held 14 bases outside the gene matches. This chain's CDR3 is CASRLGLAGAPGTQYF. As DNA, the CDR3 is TGCGCCAGCAGGTTGGGGCTAGCGGGAGCCCCGGGGACCCAGTACTTC.

DNA for the CDR3: TGTGCCAGCAGCTTAGACGGGGCCAGCAATCAGCCCCAGCATTTT. Translated: CASSLDGASNQPQHF. The chain carries TRBV11-2 and TRBJ1-5; possible D gene TRBD1, 5 bases. The V and J ends lost 0 bases and 1 base respectively, with 7 bases between them. CDR1 is SGHAT, CDR2 FQNNGV, per germline. The CDR3 totals 15 residues. The whole variable domain, filled in from reference TRBV11-2 and TRBJ1-5, reads EAGVAQSPRYKIIEKRQSVAFWCNPISGHATLYWYQQILGQGPKLLIQFQNNGVVDDSQLPKDRFSAERLKGVDSTLKIQPAKLEDSAVYLCASSLDGASNQPQHFGDGTRLSIL.

The chain carries TRBV19 and TRBJ2-2; D is perhaps TRBD1 (6 bases). Trimming cost V 4 bases and J 5 bases, with 17 bases left between them. The CDR3 is 16 residues long. Germline V lookup: CDR1 LNHDA, CDR2 SQIVND (reference sequence). The CDR3 loop reads CASSRGLFTGTGELFF. The DNA for the CDR3 is TGTGCCAGTAGTAGGGGCCTTTTTACAGGGACCGGGGAGCTGTTTTTT.